The 9 T cell receptor beta chains below were found in one sample sequenced in a study of beta chain features in type 1 diabetes (dated 2018 in TCRdb). The library relied on the immunoSEQ multiplex PCR assay. All of the isolated RNA was reverse transcribed with the High Capacity cDNA Reverse Transcription Kit, so expressed TCRB transcripts were sequenced. As stored in TCRdb, this immuneACCESS dataset retains in-frame rearrangements with V and J assigned. A fraction of the clones does not appear; measured against another copy, unresolved V genes explain less than half of the discrepancy, and the remainder lacks a known reason. This sample lists some 150,000 clones; roughly 48% were detected once. The ten largest clones take up 0.4% to 0.5% of the sample. The material sequenced was Tregs from blood. This specimen's cell subset or site label, per the study, means: regulatory CD4+ T cells. Source of these receptors: a man younger than 30 in good health.

The chain uses TRBV18 and TRBJ2-1; 7 bases match TRBD1. V dropped 3 bases and J dropped 1; count of bases not matched to a gene: 3. Germline-derived CDR1 and CDR2 are KGHSH and LQKENI. The CDR3 covers 15 residues. This CDR3 reads CASSPDRQSYNEQFF. In DNA form, the CDR3 reads TGTGCCAGCTCACCGGACAGGCAATCCTACAATGAGCAGTTCTTC.

The rearrangement links TRBV29-1 to TRBJ2-5; 10 bases are shared with TRBD2. The CDR3 consists of 15 residues. The V gene's germline CDR1 is SQVTM and CDR2 ANQGSEA. V was pared by 7 bases and J by 5 bases, with 13 bases of the junction left unmatched. The CDR3 spells CSARTSGVSWETQYF. DNA of the CDR3: TGCAGCGCAAGGACTAGCGGCGTTTCGTGGGAGACCCAGTACTTC.

There are a few counts of this clone. The V call is TRBV7-3, the J call TRBJ2-1, with 8 bases fitting TRBD2. With V trimmed by 5 bases and J by 10 bases, 7 bases remained unmatched. This CDR3 contains 13 residues. Germline assignment: CDR1 SGHTA and CDR2 FQGTGA. CDR3 sequence: CASSRDRGGEQFF. The CDR3 region has the DNA TGTGCCAGCAGCCGAGACCGGGGGGGGGAGCAGTTCTTC.

The rearrangement joins TRBV30 to TRBJ1-2; D is unclear. Germline V gene data show CDR1 as GTSNPN and CDR2 as SVGIG (reference sequence). Trimming shortened V by 3 bases and J by 1 base, and 3 bases separated the two germline ends. The CDR3 contains 11 residues. The CDR3 DNA follows: TGTGCCTGGAGCAGTAACTATGGCTACACCTTC. Protein sequence: CAWSSNYGYTF. Full variable domain (missing parts from reference TRBV30 and TRBJ1-2): SQTIHQWPATLVQPVGSPLSLECTVEGTSNPNLYWYRQAAGRGLQLLFYSVGIGQISSEVPQNLSASRPQDRQFILSSKKLLLSDSGFYLCAWSSNYGYTFGSGTRLTVV.

This chain joins TRBV4-2 and TRBJ2-1; TRBD2 agrees at 13 bases. This CDR3 has 18 residues. In germline, CDR1 is LGHNA, CDR2 YNFKEQ. V shed 4 bases, J shed 1 base, and the junction held 7 bases outside the gene matches. CDR3 nucleotides: TGTGCCAGCAGCCCCTGGACTAGCGGGAGTTGGTCCTACAATGAGCAGTTCTTC. This sequence encodes CASSPWTSGSWSYNEQFF.

J is TRBJ1-2 and V is TRBV6-1, with D possibly TRBD1 on 6 matching bases. The CDR3 has 15 residues. The V and J ends lost 6 bases and 2 bases respectively, with 16 bases between them. In germline, CDR1 is MNHNS, CDR2 SASEGT. The CDR3 region is CASRPQGSGNYGYTF. CDR3 DNA sequence: TGTGCCAGCAGGCCCCAGGGGTCGGGGAACTATGGCTACACCTTC.

This chain connects TRBV11-2 to TRBJ2-3, with D possibly matching TRBD1 (6 bases). The length of the CDR3 is 15 residues. Trimming took off 5 bases at V and 1 base at J, with 13 bases between the two ends. The germline CDR1 and CDR2 sequences are SGHAT and FQNNGV. This chain's CDR3 is CASSKQGLGTDTQYF. In DNA, the CDR3 is TGTGCCAGCAGCAAACAGGGTCTTGGCACAGATACGCAGTATTTT.

The genes are TRBV28 and TRBJ2-7; no firm D call. The CDR3 totals 13 residues. Germline V lookup: CDR1 MDHEN, CDR2 SYDVKM. The ends were cut back, 3 bases at V and 9 bases at J, with 15 bases in the middle. The CDR3 DNA reads TGTGCCAGCAGTTTTGCAGGCCGAGCCGCGCAGTACTTC. Amino acids: CASSFAGRAAQYF.

This clone was seen more than once but under ten times. The chain uses TRBV19 and TRBJ2-3; D may be TRBD1 (8 bases). V lost 5 bases, J lost 3 bases, and 15 bases lay in between. The CDR3 is made up of 15 amino acids. Germline V gives CDR1 LNHDA, CDR2 SQIVND (reference sequence). CDR3 bases: TGTGCCAGTAGTTGGACAGGGAGGGGGACAGATACGCAGTATTTT. It is translated as CASSWTGRGTDTQYF. The entire variable domain, with the rest obtained from reference TRBV19 and TRBJ2-3, is as follows: DGGITQSPKYLFRKEGQNVTLSCEQNLNHDAMYWYRQDPGQGLRLIYYSQIVNDFQKGDIAEGYSVSREKKESFPLTVTSAQKNPTAFYLCASSWTGRGTDTQYFGPGTRLTVL.